This TCR beta chain comes out of a study of blood T cell repertoires in COVID-19 (dated by TCRdb to 2018 to 2020). A note on the overall study: Samples covering the acute and convalescent phases of COVID-19 were provided by collaborators in the United States, Italy and Spain. Where available, HLA class I and class II types were obtained from metadata supplied by the sample provider rather than from assay-based typing. The material from the prospective study consisted of cDNA or gDNA derived from T cells, B-cell-depleted T cells, or PBMCs. A de-identified subject ID, COVID-19 status, age in years and sex were almost always included in the sample metadata. Subjects who had been exposed to COVID-19, were actively infected with it, or had recovered from it provided the deeply sampled blood TCRbeta repertoires that made up the dataset. The samples were drawn from two sources: the first 160 participants of the ongoing ImmuneRACE study, and about 1,300 subjects contributed by 6 global collaborators. The repertoires were made available in a free public database intended to serve as a resource for research on the immune response to SARS-CoV-2. Points the paper makes about the study in general: The amount of clinical and demographic metadata varied by source and participant and was provided uncurated.

Whole blood was collected in K2EDTA tubes by collaborating institutions according to the institutions' own protocols. Collaborator samples were shipped for TCRbeta analysis as frozen whole blood, isolated PBMCs, or DNA extracted from either sample type. Comment on this clone: Its recognized antigen is unknown. Per-base quality was not reported, and no clone a single base away is much larger than it.

TCRbeta CDR3 regions were amplified from genomic DNA by means of the immunoSEQ Assay, a bias-controlled multiplex PCR. The authors' pipeline ran thus. Within the assay, amplification of reference gene primers was used to estimate how many nucleated cells each sample contained. To quantify the absolute abundance of each unique TCRbeta CDR3 rearrangement, sequence reads were collapsed and filtered. For each sample, productive Simpson clonality was calculated as the square root of Simpson's diversity index across productive rearrangements. Here the immuneACCESS table is served through TCRdb, limited to in-frame sequences with V and J called. Missing clones are a known gap in these copies; in checked studies unresolved V genes cover under half, and the rest lacks a known reason. V and J calls and clone size are those listed in that table; D and trimming were worked out from the DNA. The sample contains more than 110,000 clones, 75% to 90% of them found a single time. Of the sample, roughly 3.9% falls within the top ten clones.

The cysteine opens and the phenylalanine closes a CDR3 of 14 amino acids. The entry retains the CDR3 DNA only, 42 bases that are in frame from base 1. V is pruned by 0 bases and J by 3 bases, leaving 0 bases of the junction without a gene match. CDR1 KGHSH and CDR2 LQKENI are derived from the germline V gene. Rearrangement joined TRBV18 to TRBJ2-7, with TRBD2 matching 9 junction bases. Source material: peripheral blood. The source is an elderly woman with acute or convalescent COVID-19. The CDR3 sequence is CASSPPTSGYEQYF. The DNA sequence follows: TGTGCCAGCTCACCACCGACTAGCGGCTACGAGCAGTACTTC.